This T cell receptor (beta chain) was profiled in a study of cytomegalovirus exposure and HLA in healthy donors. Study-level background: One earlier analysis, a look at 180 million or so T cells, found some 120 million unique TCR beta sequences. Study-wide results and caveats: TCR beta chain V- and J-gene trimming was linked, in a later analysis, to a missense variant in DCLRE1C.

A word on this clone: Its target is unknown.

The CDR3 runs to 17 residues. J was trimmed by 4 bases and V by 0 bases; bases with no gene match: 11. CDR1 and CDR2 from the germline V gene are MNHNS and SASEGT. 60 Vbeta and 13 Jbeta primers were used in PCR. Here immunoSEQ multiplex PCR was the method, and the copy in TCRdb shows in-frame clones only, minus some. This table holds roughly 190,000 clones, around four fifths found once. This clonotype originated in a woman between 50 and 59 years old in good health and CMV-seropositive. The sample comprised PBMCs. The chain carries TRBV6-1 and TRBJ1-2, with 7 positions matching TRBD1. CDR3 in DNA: TGTGCCAGCAGTGAAGCCGTCAGGAGGGGGCTCAGCTATGGCTACACCTTC. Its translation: CASSEAVRRGLSYGYTF.